This T cell receptor (beta chain) was recorded in a study of cytomegalovirus exposure and HLA in healthy donors. Overall study: An early release of data contained roughly 86 million unique TCRs, which came from HLA-typed donors. Most genotyped donors, about 81% of 300 to 400, had Caucasian-associated genetic ancestry.

Points from the study as a whole: Association of a missense DCLRE1C variant with TCR beta V- and J-gene trimming was reported in a later analysis. According to a later analysis, donors in an Asian-associated ancestry cluster reportedly had fewer N-insertions than the roughly 630-donor mean.

PCR used 60 Vbeta primers and 13 Jbeta primers. The data were produced by immunoSEQ multiplex PCR, yet TCRdb's version contains in-frame clones alone and is incomplete. The data show under 200,000 clones, 60% to 80% seen once. As regards this clone: Its antigen is undetermined.

This receptor was taken from a male donor in good health and CMV-seronegative. Material: PBMCs.

In nucleotides, the CDR3 is TGTGCCAGCAGTTTGCACGGAGGGGATACGCAGTATTTT. Its translation: CASSLHGGDTQYF. The chain joins TRBV28 to TRBJ2-3; the D gene is possibly TRBD2 (6 bases). V was cut by 3 bases and J by 6 bases, with 10 bases left in between. The CDR3 is made up of 13 amino acids. CDR1 and CDR2 (germline): MDHEN, SYDVKM.